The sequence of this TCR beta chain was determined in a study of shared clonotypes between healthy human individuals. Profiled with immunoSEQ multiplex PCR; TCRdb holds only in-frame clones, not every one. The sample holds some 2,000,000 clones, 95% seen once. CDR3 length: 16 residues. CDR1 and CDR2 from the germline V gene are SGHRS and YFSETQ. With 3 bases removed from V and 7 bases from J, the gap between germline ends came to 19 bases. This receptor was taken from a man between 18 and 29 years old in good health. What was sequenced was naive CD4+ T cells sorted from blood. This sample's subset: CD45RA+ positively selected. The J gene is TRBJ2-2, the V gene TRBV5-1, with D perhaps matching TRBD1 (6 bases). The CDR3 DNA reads TGCGCCAGCAGCTCAACCCCCAGGGGTTCGGGCGGGGAGCTGTTTTTT. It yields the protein CASSSTPRGSGGELFF.